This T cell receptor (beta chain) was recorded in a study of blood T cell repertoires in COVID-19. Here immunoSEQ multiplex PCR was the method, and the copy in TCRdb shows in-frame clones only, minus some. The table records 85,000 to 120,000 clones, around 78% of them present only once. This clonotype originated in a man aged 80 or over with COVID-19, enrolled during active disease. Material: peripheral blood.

The CDR3 DNA follows: TGTGCCAGCAGTTTAGGCGGGATGCAGACCCAGTACTTC. It yields the protein CASSLGGMQTQYF. The rearrangement joins TRBV12-3 or TRBV12-4 to TRBJ2-5, with D maybe TRBD2 (6 bases). The V and J ends lost 1 base and 6 bases respectively, with 9 bases between them. The CDR3 consists of 13 residues.